This TCR beta chain was sequenced for a study of control samples from healthy donors and cancer patients. This clone was observed a single time. Clones were read by immunoSEQ multiplex PCR, and TCRdb kept only the in-frame ones, dropping some. The sample includes 110,000 or so clones, about 80% seen only once; the top ten take under 15%. The receptor comes from a woman in her 50s in good health. The sequenced sample consisted of blood.

CDR3: CASGQSPGQGFQPQHF. The CDR3 nucleotides are TGTGCCAGCGGACAATCCCCGGGACAGGGGTTTCAGCCCCAGCATTTT. This sequence joins TRBV5-5 and TRBJ1-5; 10 bases are shared with TRBD1. Germline V CDR1 and CDR2: SGHKS, YYEKEE (reference sequence). This CDR3 contains 16 residues. The V and J ends lost 7 bases and 6 bases, in that order; junction bases with no gene match: 13.